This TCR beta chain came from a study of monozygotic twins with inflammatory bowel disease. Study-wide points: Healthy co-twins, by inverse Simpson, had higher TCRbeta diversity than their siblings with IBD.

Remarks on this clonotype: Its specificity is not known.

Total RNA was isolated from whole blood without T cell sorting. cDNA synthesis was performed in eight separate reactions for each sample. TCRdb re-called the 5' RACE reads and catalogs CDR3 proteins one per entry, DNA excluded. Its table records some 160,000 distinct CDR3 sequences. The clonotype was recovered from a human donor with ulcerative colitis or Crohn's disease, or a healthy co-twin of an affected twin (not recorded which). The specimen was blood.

CDR3 loop: CAMAQEGTSGTQYF. V is TRBV10-3 and J is TRBJ2-5; TCRdb's D gene call, TRBD2, goes unchecked for lack of DNA. CDR1 and CDR2 (germline): ENHRY, SYGVKD. The CDR3 length is 14 residues.